This passage covers 20 T cell receptor beta chains from one sample sequenced in a study of T cells in women clearing cervical HPV infection. Profiling relied on immunoSEQ multiplex PCR, and the TCRdb table lists in-frame clones only, not all of them. Reported are tens of thousands of clones; the ten largest clones contain 7.5% to 9.5%. The specimen sequenced was blood buffy coat. Receptors originate from a woman aged 18 to 75 with a cervical HPV16 infection that either progressed to CIN3+ or cleared (not recorded which).

The CDR3 here is CSVGQDSYNEQFF. The part of the CDR3 DNA that was read is TGCAGCGTTGGTCAGGACTCCTACAATGAG. The chain joins TRBV29-1 to TRBJ2-1, with D unclear. The read gets to within 3 residues of the CDR3 end, and the germline J gene fills in the rest. The ends were cut back, 4 bases at V and 0 bases at J, with 7 bases in the middle. CDR1 and CDR2 from the germline V gene are SQVTM and ANQGSEA. The CDR3 is made up of 13 amino acids.

In the case of this clone: The read ends 3 residues before the CDR3 terminus; that terminus is restored from the germline J gene. The rearrangement links TRBV19 to TRBJ1-1; D is ambiguous. Germline values: CDR1 LNHDA, CDR2 SQIVND (reference sequence). The CDR3 runs 15 residues. The sequenced CDR3 bases are TGTGCCAGTAGTATAGGGTCTGGGCACGTAGAGACA. This codes for CASSIGSGHVET. The full-length CDR3 reads as CASSIGSGHVETAFF. The whole variable domain, remainder taken from reference TRBV19 and TRBJ1-1, is DGGITQSPKYLFRKEGQNVTLSCEQNLNHDAMYWYRQDPGQGLRLIYYSQIVNDFQKGDIAEGYSVSREKKESFPLTVTSAQKNPTAFYLCASSIGSGHVETAFFGQGTRLTVV.

As for this clone: The read halts 3 residues ahead of the CDR3 end, with the missing end drawn from the germline J gene. The V gene is TRBV7-9, the J gene TRBJ2-4; tentatively, D is TRBD1 (6 bases). The CDR3 is 12 residues long. Germline CDR1 reads SEHNR; CDR2 reads FQNEAQ (reference sequence). The CDR3 bases that were read are TGTGCCAGCAGTCAGGACAGATATGGT. This gives the protein CASSQDRYG. The whole CDR3 sequence is CASSQDRYGQYF. Full variable domain (rest looked up from reference TRBV7-9 and TRBJ2-4): DTGVSQNPRHKITKRGQNVTFRCDPISEHNRLYWYRQTLGQGPEFLTYFQNEAQLEKSRLLSDRFSAERPKGSFSTLEIQRTEQGDSAMYLCASSQDRYGQYFGAGTRLSVL.

Note on this clone: The sequence runs out 3 residues before the end of the CDR3; the remainder is reconstructed from the germline J gene. The chain recombines TRBV2 with TRBJ1-6; 10 bases map to TRBD1. Per germline, CDR1 SNHLY and CDR2 FYNNEI. J lost 7 bases, V lost 3 bases, and 6 bases had no gene match. There are 16 residues in the CDR3. Partial CDR3 DNA: TGTGCCAGCAGTGATGGGACAGGGGCCTGGAATTCACCC. This sequence encodes CASSDGTGAWNSP. The whole CDR3 region reads CASSDGTGAWNSPLHF.

Worth noting for this clone: The DNA ends 3 residues before the CDR3 does, and the rest of the CDR3 is filled in from the germline J gene. V usage is TRBV11-3 and J usage is TRBJ2-3; 8 bases are shared with TRBD1. Germline V gene data show CDR1 as SGHNT and CDR2 as YENEEA. There are 13 residues in the CDR3. The CDR3 loop is CASSPGQGQPQYF. The DNA read from the CDR3 is TGTGCCAGCAGCCCAGGACAGGGACAGCCG.

Notes on this clone: The CDR3 end is not reached by the read, which stops 3 residues before it; the germline J gene fills it in. The chain has TRBV5-1 and TRBJ2-1, with 10 nucleotides matching TRBD2. The trim removed 4 bases at V and 4 bases at J, leaving 5 bases unmatched. The germline V gene encodes CDR1 SGHRS and CDR2 YFSETQ. The CDR3 contains 15 residues. CDR3 residues: CASSVAGGGYNEQFF. CDR3 DNA (partial): TGCGCCAGCAGCGTAGCGGGAGGTGGGTACAATGAG.

As to this clone: Coverage ceases 3 residues before the CDR3 finishes, and the germline J gene fills in the end. The V and J genes are TRBV18 and TRBJ1-1; D ambiguous. CDR1 and CDR2 from the germline V gene are KGHSH and LQKENI. This CDR3 has 15 amino acids. The CDR3 loop is CASSPSTTAKNIAFF. The covered CDR3 bases are TGTGCCAGCTCACCGTCAACTACGGCCAAAAACATT.

With respect to this clone: The observed sequence ends 3 residues before the CDR3 terminus, with the missing tail filled in from the germline J gene. The V and J genes are TRBV20-1 and TRBJ1-4; D is possibly TRBD1 (6 bases). Germline V gene data show CDR1 as DFQATT and CDR2 as SNEGSKA (reference sequence). This CDR3 is built from 16 residues. V lost 3 bases and J lost 4, with 18 bases in between. The CDR3 bases that were read are TGCAGTGCTAGCCCATGGTCGACAGGTTTTAATGAAAAA. This gives the protein CSASPWSTGFNEK. The full CDR3 protein is CSASPWSTGFNEKLFF.

Regarding this clone: The CDR3 end falls 3 residues outside the read, so it is completed with the germline J gene. J is TRBJ1-5 and V is TRBV6-2 or TRBV6-3; D gene uncertain. The CDR3 covers 14 residues. Trimming shortened V by 5 bases and J by 5 bases, and 13 bases separated the two germline ends. The V gene's germline CDR1 is MNHEY and CDR2 SVGEGT. The CDR3: CASSQDTAYQPQHF. The sequenced part of the CDR3 DNA is TGTGCCAGCAGTCAAGACACTGCCTATCAGCCC.

Remarks on this clone: The read finishes 3 residues shy of the CDR3 end, and the germline J gene is used to complete it. The J gene is TRBJ2-5, the V gene TRBV7-9; 9 nucleotides agree with TRBD2. The CDR3 loop spans 15 amino acids. Looked up from germline, CDR1 is SEHNR and CDR2 is FQNEAQ (reference sequence). The J segment lost 5 bases and the V segment lost 7 bases, leaving 11 bases of the junction unmatched. CDR3 DNA, as far as it was read: TGTGCCAGCACCCGGGAGGCGGGGGGGCACGAGACC. It codes for CASTREAGGHET. The full CDR3 is CASTREAGGHETQYF.

Here the CDR3 reads CASSLALDNDDYTF. The CDR3 DNA, read in part, is TGTGCCAGCAGCTTAGCGCTGGACAACGACGAC. The rearrangement joins TRBV7-9 to TRBJ1-2, with a weak D call TRBD1 (5 bases). The CDR3 end lies 3 residues beyond the end of the read and is filled in from the germline J gene. Germline assignment: CDR1 SEHNR and CDR2 FQNEAQ (reference sequence). The CDR3 has 14 residues. Together with reference TRBV7-9 and TRBJ1-2, the CDR3 gives the full variable domain: DTGVSQNPRHKITKRGQNVTFRCDPISEHNRLYWYRQTLGQGPEFLTYFQNEAQLEKSRLLSDRFSAERPKGSFSTLEIQRTEQGDSAMYLCASSLALDNDDYTFGSGTRLTVV.

CDR3 DNA (partial): TGTGCCAGCAGTGGGACAGTTTATGGC. Residues: CASSGTVYG. The CDR3, in full, reads CASSGTVYGYTF. The V gene is TRBV6-1, the J gene TRBJ1-2, with a tentative D call TRBD1 (6 bases). With the read ending 3 residues before the CDR3 end, the germline J gene is used to fill in that end. The CDR3 spans 12 residues. CDR1 and CDR2 from the germline V gene are MNHNS and SASEGT. V lost 4 bases and J lost 5, with 8 bases in between.

Comment on this clone: The CDR3 goes on 3 residues after the read ends, and that part is filled in from the germline J gene. The chain employs TRBV19 and TRBJ1-2, with 7 bases aligning to TRBD1. The CDR3 is 15 amino acids. Germline V gene lookup returns CDR1 LNHDA and CDR2 SQIVND (reference sequence). The CDR3 is CASSTRPGQNYDYTF. CDR3 bases read: TGTGCCAGTAGTACCCGCCCGGGACAGAACTACGAC.

Of note for this clone: The read ends 3 residues shy of where the CDR3 ends; the end is completed using the germline J gene. This rearrangement joins TRBV6-2 or TRBV6-3 to TRBJ2-7, with unresolved D. The V end was cut by 2 bases, the J end by 1 base, with 6 bases between. Germline lookup yields CDR1 MNHEY and CDR2 SVGEGT. The CDR3 is 13 amino acids. The part of the CDR3 DNA that was read is TGTGCCAGCAGTTACGCGTTATCCTACGAG. Protein product: CASSYALSYE. The whole CDR3 sequence reads CASSYALSYEQYF.

A word on this clone: The junction departs from the called germline gene at one end, perhaps through a read error. The read comes to an end 3 residues before the CDR3 does, leaving the germline J gene to fill in the end. The same CDR3 also results from other DNA sequences found in this sample. The chain recombines TRBV7-9 with TRBJ1-3; weak D call: TRBD1 (5 bases). The CDR3 covers 15 residues. Germline V gene sequence: CDR1 SEHNR, CDR2 FQNEAQ (reference sequence). CDR3 in amino acids: CASSWKEGFGNTIYF. The sequenced part of the CDR3 DNA is TGTGCCAGCAGCTGGAAGGAGGGGTTTGGAAACACG.

A word on this clone: Read sequence stops 3 residues before the CDR3 end, and the germline J gene provides the missing end. The chain recombines TRBV6-4 with TRBJ2-1; 11 bases fit TRBD1. CDR3 size: 15 residues. The V gene's germline CDR1 is MRHNA and CDR2 SNTAGT. Trimming at V came to 3 bases and at J to 6 bases, leaving 4 bases not matched to a gene. This CDR3 reads CASSETGTGGNEQFF. The sequenced CDR3 bases are TGTGCCAGCAGTGAGACCGGGACAGGGGGCAATGAG.

As concerns this clone: Read coverage stops 3 residues before the CDR3 terminus; the germline J gene supplies the remainder. This chain links TRBV6-1 with TRBJ1-1; 7 bases line up with TRBD1. CDR3 length equals 16 residues. V lost 1 base, J lost 1 base, and 6 bases stayed unmatched. The V gene's germline CDR1 is MNHNS and CDR2 SASEGT. The chain's CDR3 is CASSEVETGWNTEAFF. Incomplete CDR3 DNA: TGTGCCAGCAGTGAAGTTGAGACAGGGTGGAACACTGAA.

In regard to this clone: The read falls 3 residues short of the CDR3 end, and the missing part is taken from the germline J gene. The J gene is TRBJ2-3, the V gene TRBV6-1; the D gene is possibly TRBD1 (5 bases). Germline V gene data show CDR1 as MNHNS and CDR2 as SASEGT. This CDR3 has 16 amino acids. V shed 2 bases and J shed 1 base, with 13 bases lying between them. Partial CDR3 DNA: TGTGCCAGCAGTGAACAGGGCCTATTGGGCACAGATACG. As protein: CASSEQGLLGTDT. The entire CDR3 reads CASSEQGLLGTDTQYF.

Comment on this clone: The observed sequence ends 3 residues before the CDR3 terminus, with the missing tail filled in from the germline J gene. The chain employs TRBV30 and TRBJ2-1, with a tentative D call TRBD2 (5 bases). This CDR3 spans 15 amino acids. The V and J ends lost 2 bases and 7 bases respectively, with 18 bases between them. In germline, CDR1 is GTSNPN, CDR2 SVGIG (reference sequence). The CDR3: CAWSTRGGWGNEQFF. CDR3 bases read: TGTGCCTGGAGTACCCGGGGTGGGTGGGGTAATGAG.

As for this clone: The read ends 3 residues before the CDR3 terminus; that terminus is restored from the germline J gene. The gene calls are TRBV30 and TRBJ1-2; 10 bases are shared with TRBD1. The trim removed 5 bases at V and 4 bases at J, leaving 13 bases unmatched. This CDR3 has 16 amino acids. Per germline, CDR1 GTSNPN and CDR2 SVGIG (reference sequence). The CDR3 spells CAWYRDRGLSGYGYTF. The sequenced part of the CDR3 DNA is TGTGCCTGGTATCGGGACAGGGGCCTATCGGGCTATGGC.